The 27 T cell receptor beta chains listed next were all sequenced from one sample in a study of CD8 T cells in ankylosing spondylitis. One entry per CDR3 protein results from TCRdb running MiXCR on the 5' RACE reads. Here the sample spans 130,000 to 150,000 distinct CDR3 sequences, 7% to 10% being singletons. Input material: synovial fluid, either unsorted or a sorted T cell fraction (not recorded which). These receptors originate from a male donor with ankylosing spondylitis.

This clonotype has at least ten counts. V and J are TRBV7-9 and TRBJ2-1; D is undetermined. This CDR3 has 11 amino acids. V was trimmed by 8 bases and J by 5 bases, leaving 7 bases between them. From germline, CDR1 is SEHNR and CDR2 FQNEAQ (reference sequence). CDR3 in DNA: TGTGCCAGCCAAAAGGACAATGAGCAGTTCTTC. This translates into CASQKDNEQFF.

Ten or more counts support this clonotype. The chain carries TRBV12-3 or TRBV12-4 and TRBJ2-1; D gene uncertain. The CDR3 contains 13 residues. V gave up 5 bases and J gave up 10 bases, with 15 bases separating them. CDR3 nucleotide sequence: TGTGCCAGCAGTGTAGATCGGCGGTACGAGCAGTTCTTC. The encoded protein is CASSVDRRYEQFF.

The sample holds many counts of this clonotype. This sequence joins TRBV12-3 or TRBV12-4 and TRBJ2-1, with D perhaps matching TRBD1 or TRBD2 (5 bases each). Trimming removed 4 bases at V and 9 bases at J, with 19 bases between. CDR3 length: 15 amino acids. As DNA, the CDR3 is TGTGCCAGCAGTTGGGCCGGGACGCCTCGGAGTGAGCAGTTCTTC. It is translated as CASSWAGTPRSEQFF.

This chain links TRBV20-1 with TRBJ2-7; TRBD1 aligns across 8 bases. The J segment lost 2 bases and the V segment lost 5 bases, leaving 11 bases of the junction unmatched. CDR3 length: 15 residues. CDR1 and CDR2 (germline): DFQATT, SNEGSKA (reference sequence). CDR3 protein: CSAFESGTGTYEQYF. The CDR3 region has the DNA TGCAGTGCTTTTGAGTCGGGGACAGGAACCTACGAGCAGTACTTC.

The rearrangement joins TRBV2 to TRBJ2-2; unclear D gene. Germline V lookup: CDR1 SNHLY, CDR2 FYNNEI. The CDR3 totals 12 residues. V lost 7 bases and J lost 4, with 7 bases in between. In DNA form, the CDR3 reads TGTGCCAGCACGCGGACCACCGGGGAGCTGTTTTTT. Translated: CASTRTTGELFF.

This clonotype has a count of ten or more. The J gene is TRBJ2-3, the V gene TRBV6-5; possible D gene TRBD1, 6 bases. Per the germline V gene, CDR1 is MNHEY and CDR2 is SVGAGI. This CDR3 comprises 15 residues. Trimming took off 6 bases at V and 0 bases at J, with 13 bases between the two ends. DNA of the CDR3: TGTGCCAGCAGATCAGGGGAGTGGAGCACAGATACGCAGTATTTT. Translating gives CASRSGEWSTDTQYF.

This clonotype was found a few times. V and J are TRBV20-1 and TRBJ1-2; no firm D call. Germline lookup yields CDR1 DFQATT and CDR2 SNEGSKA (reference sequence). With 5 bases removed from V and 3 bases from J, the gap between germline ends came to 4 bases. The CDR3 spans 10 residues. The CDR3 is CSALDYGYTF. The CDR3 nucleotides read TGCAGTGCTTTAGACTATGGCTACACCTTC.

The V call is TRBV30, the J call TRBJ1-2; possibly TRBD1 for D (5 bases). Germline lookup yields CDR1 GTSNPN and CDR2 SVGIG (reference sequence). This CDR3 is built from 12 residues. With 3 bases removed from V and 0 bases from J, the gap between germline ends came to 5 bases. Written as DNA, the CDR3 is TGTGCCTGGAGAGGGGCTAACTATGGCTACACCTTC. This codes for CAWRGANYGYTF.

Only a few counts were recorded for this clonotype. This sequence joins TRBV20-1 and TRBJ2-3; 7 positions agree with TRBD1. The CDR3 is 15 amino acids. With 1 base clipped from V and 3 bases from J, the junction kept 7 bases outside the gene matches. Per germline, CDR1 DFQATT and CDR2 SNEGSKA (reference sequence). DNA of the CDR3: TGCAGTGCTAGAGGCCAGGGGGTGGCAACAGATACGCAGTATTTT. This translates into CSARGQGVATDTQYF.

Ten or more counts support this clonotype. Its ends do not fully match the called genes, so a read error is possible. The rearrangement joins TRBV7-7 to TRBJ2-5, with D maybe TRBD2 (5 bases). Germline values: CDR1 SSHAT, CDR2 FNYEAQ (reference sequence). The CDR3 consists of 14 residues. The CDR3, as DNA: TGTGCTAGCAGCTCGGGGAACGACGGAGAGACCCAGTACTTC. It translates to CASSSGNDGETQYF. Supplemented by reference TRBV7-7 and TRBJ2-5, the full variable domain reads GAGVSQSPRYKVTKRGQDVTLRCDPISSHATLYWYQQALGQGPEFLTYFNYEAQPDKSGLPSDRFSAERPEGSISTLTIQRTEQRDSAMYRCASSSGNDGETQYFGPGTRLLVL.

The rearrangement joins TRBV12-3 or TRBV12-4 to TRBJ1-1, with a possible D match to TRBD1 (5 bases). V lost 7 bases to trimming and J lost 9 bases, with 12 bases between them. This CDR3 spans 11 amino acids. In DNA, the CDR3 is TGTGCCAGCACTTGGGACGGGAAAGCTTTCTTT. As protein: CASTWDGKAFF.

The rearrangement links TRBV30 to TRBJ2-2; no clear D. CDR1 and CDR2 from the germline V gene are GTSNPN and SVGIG (reference sequence). The CDR3 is 13 amino acids. Trimming removed 4 bases from V and 5 bases from J, with 11 bases in between. As DNA, the CDR3 is TGTGCCTGGAAACTGGGTTGGACCGGGGAGCTGTTTTTT. It specifies CAWKLGWTGELFF.

This clonotype was detected many times. The chain carries TRBV11-2 and TRBJ2-7; 7 bases fit TRBD1. The V and J ends lost 1 base and 5 bases, in that order; junction bases with no gene match: 5. This CDR3 has 14 amino acids. Per the germline V gene, CDR1 is SGHAT and CDR2 is FQNNGV. The CDR3 region has the DNA TGTGCCAGCAGCTTAGTACAGGGGAGCGACGAGCAGTACTTC. Translated: CASSLVQGSDEQYF.

J is TRBJ1-5 and V is TRBV28; no firm D call. V dropped 2 bases and J dropped 7 bases, with 9 bases sitting between them. Germline loops: CDR1 MDHEN, CDR2 SYDVKM. The CDR3 has 13 residues. The CDR3 nucleotides read TGTGCCAGCAGTTTACCGGCCAGCCAGCCCCAGCATTTT. Residues: CASSLPASQPQHF.

The CDR3 DNA reads TGCGCCAGCAGCCAAGGCCTGAGGGGCCCAGAGCAGTACTTC. Residues: CASSQGLRGPEQYF. The genes are TRBV4-1 and TRBJ2-7; D tentatively reads TRBD1 or TRBD2 (5 bases each). The CDR3 contains 14 residues. Germline V CDR1 and CDR2: MGHRA, YSYEKL. V gave up 1 base and J gave up 7 bases, with 14 bases separating them.

This clonotype was recorded at least ten times. This chain joins TRBV27 and TRBJ1-5; D remains unclear. CDR1 and CDR2 from the germline V gene are MNHEY and SMNVEV (reference sequence). The V and J ends lost 2 bases and 0 bases respectively, with 5 bases between them. The CDR3 has 14 residues. The CDR3 DNA is TGTGCCAGCAGTTTACAGAGTAGCAATCAGCCCCAGCATTTT. Translation: CASSLQSSNQPQHF.

The V gene is TRBV7-8, the J gene TRBJ1-1; 9 nucleotides line up with TRBD1. Germline V lookup: CDR1 SGHVS, CDR2 FQNEAQ. This CDR3 has 15 amino acids. The V segment lost 5 bases and the J segment 6 bases; nucleotides outside the gene matches: 10. The CDR3 sequence: CASSLWTGEVSEAFF. The CDR3 coding sequence is TGTGCCAGCAGCCTTTGGACAGGGGAGGTCTCTGAAGCTTTCTTT.

This chain links TRBV28 with TRBJ1-4, with D possibly being TRBD1 (5 bases). In germline, CDR1 is MDHEN, CDR2 SYDVKM. The CDR3 covers 12 residues. Trimming stripped 6 bases from V and 5 bases from J, with 7 bases between. CDR3 coding DNA: TGTGCCAGCAGCCAGGGCAATGAAAAACTGTTTTTT. Amino acid sequence: CASSQGNEKLFF.

This clonotype was observed a handful of times. The chain combines TRBV20-1 with TRBJ2-7; 7 bases match TRBD2. The CDR3 consists of 16 residues. Per germline, CDR1 DFQATT and CDR2 SNEGSKA (reference sequence). Germline trimming cut 5 bases from V and 2 bases from J; bases unmatched to any gene: 15. CDR3 loop: CSARPWLRELAYEQYF. The DNA of the CDR3 is TGCAGTGCTCGCCCCTGGTTGCGGGAGTTAGCCTACGAGCAGTACTTC.

The J gene is TRBJ1-1, the V gene TRBV12-3 or TRBV12-4, with D possibly TRBD1 on 5 matching bases. CDR3 length: 13 residues. The V and J ends lost 5 bases and 4 bases respectively, with 11 bases between them. In DNA form, the CDR3 reads TGTGCCAGCAGTCCCCGACAGAGCACTGAAGCTTTCTTT. This translates into CASSPRQSTEAFF.

This clonotype was seen repeatedly, ten times or more. V gene TRBV7-2 combines with J gene TRBJ2-5; 10 positions agree with TRBD2. The junction had 4 bases not matched to a gene; V was cut back by 5 bases and J by 1 base. Germline CDR1 reads SGHTA; CDR2 reads FQGNSA. The CDR3 is made up of 15 amino acids. The CDR3 protein is CASSAGLAFQETQYF. In DNA, the CDR3 is TGTGCCAGCAGCGCGGGACTAGCGTTCCAAGAGACCCAGTACTTC.

The sample holds a few counts of this clonotype. This chain uses TRBV28 with TRBJ1-2; D is uncertain. Germline CDR1 and CDR2: MDHEN and SYDVKM. The CDR3 is 12 amino acids. V shed 3 bases and J shed 8 bases, with 10 bases lying between them. The CDR3 DNA sequence: TGTGCCAGCAGTTTTTTGGAGGCGGGCTACACCTTC. Translated: CASSFLEAGYTF.

The table lists this clonotype with many counts. The chain carries TRBV24-1 and TRBJ2-3; D might be TRBD2 (6 bases). The V end was cut by 4 bases, the J end by 0 bases, with 13 bases between. Germline V gene data show CDR1 as KGHDR and CDR2 as SFDVKD. The CDR3 is 16 amino acids. The CDR3 DNA reads as TGTGCCACCAGTGACGTTAGCGGAGCTAGCACAGATACGCAGTATTTT. Translation gives CATSDVSGASTDTQYF.

This clonotype has more than one count but fewer than ten. This chain uses TRBV27 with TRBJ2-1; the match to TRBD2 covers 8 bases. The CDR3 has 16 amino acids. Germline loops: CDR1 MNHEY, CDR2 SMNVEV (reference sequence). The junction had 7 bases not matched to a gene; V was cut back by 5 bases and J by 1 base. This CDR3 is CASSPTSVRSYNEQFF. CDR3 coding DNA: TGTGCCAGCAGTCCGACTAGCGTTAGGTCCTACAATGAGCAGTTCTTC.

This clonotype was detected many times. This chain joins TRBV4-2 and TRBJ2-1, with 12 positions matching TRBD2. The V and J ends lost 7 bases and 6 bases, in that order; junction bases with no gene match: 10. Per the germline V gene, CDR1 is LGHNA and CDR2 is YNFKEQ. This CDR3 spans 16 amino acids. In nucleotides, the CDR3 is TGTGCCAGCACCGAAAATCTAGCGGGAGGGTTCAATGAGCAGTTCTTC. Protein product: CASTENLAGGFNEQFF.

This clonotype was recorded at least ten times. The V gene is TRBV7-2, the J gene TRBJ2-7; no reliable D call. The CDR3 contains 15 residues. V lost 3 bases and J 3 bases, leaving 15 bases between the germline ends. Germline V gene sequence: CDR1 SGHTA, CDR2 FQGNSA. The CDR3 DNA reads TGTGCCAGCAGCTTCCTGGGCGGTTCCCACTACGAGCAGTACTTC. Its translation is CASSFLGGSHYEQYF.

This clonotype was recorded at least ten times. This chain uses TRBV5-1 with TRBJ2-3, with TRBD1 matching over 9 bases. After removal of 3 bases from V and 2 bases from J, the junction contained 10 bases not matched to a gene. CDR3 length: 17 residues. CDR1 is SGHRS, CDR2 YFSETQ, per germline. This chain's CDR3 is CASSSFPDRGYTDTQYF. The CDR3 DNA is TGCGCCAGCAGCTCCTTTCCGGACAGGGGTTACACAGATACGCAGTATTTT.